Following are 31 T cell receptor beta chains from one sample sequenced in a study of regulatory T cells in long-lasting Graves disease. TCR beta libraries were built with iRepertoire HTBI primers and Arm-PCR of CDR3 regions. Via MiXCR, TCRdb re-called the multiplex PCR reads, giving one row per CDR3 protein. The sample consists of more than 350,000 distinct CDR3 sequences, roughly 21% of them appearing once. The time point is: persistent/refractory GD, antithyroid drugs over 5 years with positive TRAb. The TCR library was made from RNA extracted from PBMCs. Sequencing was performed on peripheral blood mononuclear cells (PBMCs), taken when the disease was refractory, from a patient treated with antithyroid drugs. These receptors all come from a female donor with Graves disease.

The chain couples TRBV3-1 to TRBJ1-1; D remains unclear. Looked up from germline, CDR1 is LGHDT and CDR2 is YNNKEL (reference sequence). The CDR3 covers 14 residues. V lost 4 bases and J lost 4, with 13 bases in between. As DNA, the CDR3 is TGTGCCAGCAGCCCCCCTGGAGAGATCACTGAAGCTTTCTTT. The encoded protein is CASSPPGEITEAFF.

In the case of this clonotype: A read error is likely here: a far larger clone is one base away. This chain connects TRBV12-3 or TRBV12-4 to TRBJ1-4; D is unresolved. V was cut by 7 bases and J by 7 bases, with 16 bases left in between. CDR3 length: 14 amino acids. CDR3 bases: TGTGCCAGCACTCGGGAGGCGGTGATTGAAAAACTGTTTTTT. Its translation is CASTREAVIEKLFF.

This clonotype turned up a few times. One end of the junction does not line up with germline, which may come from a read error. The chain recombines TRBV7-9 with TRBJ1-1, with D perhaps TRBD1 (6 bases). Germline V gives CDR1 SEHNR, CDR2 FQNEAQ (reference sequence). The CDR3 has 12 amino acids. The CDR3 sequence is CASSTGNPEAFF. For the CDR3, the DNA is TGTGCCAGCTCCACAGGGAACCCTGAAGCTTTCTTT.

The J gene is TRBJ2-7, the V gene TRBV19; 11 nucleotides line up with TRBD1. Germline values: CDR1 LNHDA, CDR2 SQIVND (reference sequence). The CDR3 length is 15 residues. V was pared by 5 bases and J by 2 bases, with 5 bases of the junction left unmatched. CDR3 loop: CASSAGQGDPYEQYF. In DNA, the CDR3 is TGTGCCAGTAGTGCGGGACAGGGGGATCCCTACGAGCAGTACTTC.

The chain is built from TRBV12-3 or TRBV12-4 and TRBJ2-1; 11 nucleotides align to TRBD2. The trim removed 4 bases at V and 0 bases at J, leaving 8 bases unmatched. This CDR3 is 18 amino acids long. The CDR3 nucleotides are TGTGCCAGCAGTTCCGGGACTAGCGGAGGGAACTCCTACAATGAGCAGTTCTTC. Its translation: CASSSGTSGGNSYNEQFF.

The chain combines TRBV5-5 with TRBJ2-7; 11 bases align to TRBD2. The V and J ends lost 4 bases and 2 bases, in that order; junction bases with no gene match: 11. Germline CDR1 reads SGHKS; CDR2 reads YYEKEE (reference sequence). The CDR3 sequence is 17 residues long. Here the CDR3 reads CASSDSKASGGTYEQYF. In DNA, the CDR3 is TGTGCCAGCAGCGACTCGAAGGCTAGCGGGGGGACCTACGAGCAGTACTTC.

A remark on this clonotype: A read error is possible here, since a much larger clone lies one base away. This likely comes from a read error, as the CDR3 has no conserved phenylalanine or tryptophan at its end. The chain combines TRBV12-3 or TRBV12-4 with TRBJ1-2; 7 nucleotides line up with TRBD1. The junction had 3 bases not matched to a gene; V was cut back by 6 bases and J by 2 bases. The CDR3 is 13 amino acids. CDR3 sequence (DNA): TGTGCCAGCAGCCAGGGGGGGAACTATGGCTACACCCTC. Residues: CASSQGGNYGYTL.

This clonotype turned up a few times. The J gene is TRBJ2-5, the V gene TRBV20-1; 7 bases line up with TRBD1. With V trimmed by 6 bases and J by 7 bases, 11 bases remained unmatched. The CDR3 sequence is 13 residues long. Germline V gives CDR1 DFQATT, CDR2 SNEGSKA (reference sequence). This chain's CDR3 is CSAPARTGATQYF. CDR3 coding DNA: TGCAGTGCCCCCGCCCGGACAGGAGCGACCCAGTACTTC.

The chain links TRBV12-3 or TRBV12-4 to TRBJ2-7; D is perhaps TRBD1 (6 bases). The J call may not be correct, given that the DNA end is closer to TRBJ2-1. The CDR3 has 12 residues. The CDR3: CASSTGQNEQFF. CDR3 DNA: TGTGCCAGCAGTACTGGACAGAATGAGCAGTTCTTC.

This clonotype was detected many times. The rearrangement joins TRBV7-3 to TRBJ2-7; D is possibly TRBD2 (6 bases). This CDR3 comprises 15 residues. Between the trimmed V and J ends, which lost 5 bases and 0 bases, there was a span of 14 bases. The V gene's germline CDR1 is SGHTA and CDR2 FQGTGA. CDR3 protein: CASSQAWGDSYEQYF. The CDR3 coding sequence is TGTGCCAGCAGCCAGGCCTGGGGGGACTCCTACGAGCAGTACTTC.

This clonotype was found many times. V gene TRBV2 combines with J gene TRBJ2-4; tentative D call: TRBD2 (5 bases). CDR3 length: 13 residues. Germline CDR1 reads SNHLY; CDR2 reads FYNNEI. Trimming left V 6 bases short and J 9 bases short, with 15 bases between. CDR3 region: CASRDWGEGIQYF. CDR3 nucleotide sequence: TGTGCCAGCAGGGACTGGGGTGAAGGCATTCAGTACTTC.

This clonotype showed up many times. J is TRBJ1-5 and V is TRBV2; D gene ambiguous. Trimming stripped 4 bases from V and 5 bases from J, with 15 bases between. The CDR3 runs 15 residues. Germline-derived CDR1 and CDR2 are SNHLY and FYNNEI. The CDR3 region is CASSGLQTPHQPQHF. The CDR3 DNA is TGTGCCAGCAGTGGTCTTCAGACACCACATCAGCCCCAGCATTTT.

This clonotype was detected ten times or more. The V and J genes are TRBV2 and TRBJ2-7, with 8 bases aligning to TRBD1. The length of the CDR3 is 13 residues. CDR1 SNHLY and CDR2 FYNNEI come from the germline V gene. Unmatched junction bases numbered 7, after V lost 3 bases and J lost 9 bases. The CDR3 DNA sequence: TGTGCCAGCAGTGAGGGACAGGCGGCGGGGCAGTACTTC. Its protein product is CASSEGQAAGQYF. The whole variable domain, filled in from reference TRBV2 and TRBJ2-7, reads EPEVTQTPSHQVTQMGQEVILRCVPISNHLYFYWYRQILGQKVEFLVSFYNNEISEKSEIFDDQFSVERPDGSNFTLKIRSTKLEDSAMYFCASSEGQAAGQYFGPGTRLTVT.

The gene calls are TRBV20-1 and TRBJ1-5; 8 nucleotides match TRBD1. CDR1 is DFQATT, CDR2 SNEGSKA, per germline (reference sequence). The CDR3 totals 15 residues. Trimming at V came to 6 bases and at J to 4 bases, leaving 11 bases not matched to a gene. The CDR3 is CSATRDRFFNQPQHF. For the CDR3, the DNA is TGCAGTGCCACCCGGGACAGGTTTTTTAATCAGCCCCAGCATTTT.

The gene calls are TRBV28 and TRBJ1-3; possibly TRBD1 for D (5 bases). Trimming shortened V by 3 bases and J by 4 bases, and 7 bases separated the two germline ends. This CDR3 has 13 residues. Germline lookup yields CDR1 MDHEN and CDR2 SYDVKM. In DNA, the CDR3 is TGTGCCAGCAGTTTGGGGGTCGGAAACACCATATATTTT. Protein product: CASSLGVGNTIYF.

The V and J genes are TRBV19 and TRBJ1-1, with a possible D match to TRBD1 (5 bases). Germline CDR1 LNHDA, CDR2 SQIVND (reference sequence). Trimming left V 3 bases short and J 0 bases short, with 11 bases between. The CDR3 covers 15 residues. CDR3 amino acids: CASSIPGLMNTEAFF. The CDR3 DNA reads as TGTGCCAGTAGTATCCCAGGGTTAATGAACACTGAAGCTTTCTTT.

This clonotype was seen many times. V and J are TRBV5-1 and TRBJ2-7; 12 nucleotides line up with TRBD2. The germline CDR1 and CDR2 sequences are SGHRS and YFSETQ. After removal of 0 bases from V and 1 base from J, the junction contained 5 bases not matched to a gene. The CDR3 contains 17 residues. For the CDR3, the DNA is TGCGCCAGCAGCTTGGGCAACGGACTAGCGGGGTCCTACGAGCAGTACTTC. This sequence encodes CASSLGNGLAGSYEQYF.

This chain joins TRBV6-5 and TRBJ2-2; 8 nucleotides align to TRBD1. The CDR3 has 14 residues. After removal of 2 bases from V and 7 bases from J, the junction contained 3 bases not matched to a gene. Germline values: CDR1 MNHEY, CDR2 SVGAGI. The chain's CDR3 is CASSYDRGVGELFF. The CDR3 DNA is TGTGCCAGCAGTTACGACAGGGGTGTCGGGGAGCTGTTTTTT.

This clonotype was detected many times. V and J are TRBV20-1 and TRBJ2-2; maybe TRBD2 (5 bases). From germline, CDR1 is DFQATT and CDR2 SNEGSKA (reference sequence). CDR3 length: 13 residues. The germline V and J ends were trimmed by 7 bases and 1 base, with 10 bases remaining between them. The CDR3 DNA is TGCAGTGTAAGAGCGGAGAACACCGGGGAGCTGTTTTTT. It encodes CSVRAENTGELFF.

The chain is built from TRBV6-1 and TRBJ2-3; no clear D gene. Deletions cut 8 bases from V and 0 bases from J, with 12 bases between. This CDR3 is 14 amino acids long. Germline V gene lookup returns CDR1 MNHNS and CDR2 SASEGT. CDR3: CASGLDSSTDTQYF. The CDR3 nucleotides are TGTGCCAGCGGATTGGATTCTAGCACAGATACGCAGTATTTT.

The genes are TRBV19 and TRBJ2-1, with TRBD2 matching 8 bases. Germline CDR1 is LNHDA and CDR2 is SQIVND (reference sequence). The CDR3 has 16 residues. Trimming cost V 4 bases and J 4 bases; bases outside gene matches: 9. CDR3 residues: CASSTGGVSRYNEQFF. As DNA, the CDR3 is TGTGCCAGTAGTACGGGAGGGGTGTCTCGGTACAATGAGCAGTTCTTC.

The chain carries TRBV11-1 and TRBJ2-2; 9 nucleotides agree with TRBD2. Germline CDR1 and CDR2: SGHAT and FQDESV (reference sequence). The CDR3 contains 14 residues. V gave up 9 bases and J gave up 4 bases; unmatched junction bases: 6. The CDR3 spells CASQGSGSTGELFF. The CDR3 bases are TGTGCCAGTCAAGGTAGCGGGAGCACCGGGGAGCTGTTTTTT.

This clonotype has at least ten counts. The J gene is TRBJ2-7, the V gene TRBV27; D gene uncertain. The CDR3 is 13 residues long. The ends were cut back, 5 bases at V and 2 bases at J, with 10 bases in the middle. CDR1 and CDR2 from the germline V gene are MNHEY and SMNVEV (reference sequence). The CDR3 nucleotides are TGTGCCAGCAGTATCGGACCCCCCTACGAGCAGTACTTC. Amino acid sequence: CASSIGPPYEQYF.

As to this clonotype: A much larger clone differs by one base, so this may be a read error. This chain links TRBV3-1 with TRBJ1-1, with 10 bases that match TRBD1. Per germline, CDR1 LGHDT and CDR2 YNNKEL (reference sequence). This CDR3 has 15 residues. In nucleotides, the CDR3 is TGTGCCAGCAGCCGCAGACCGGGACAGGGGACCGAAGCTCTCTTT. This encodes CASSRRPGQGTEALF.

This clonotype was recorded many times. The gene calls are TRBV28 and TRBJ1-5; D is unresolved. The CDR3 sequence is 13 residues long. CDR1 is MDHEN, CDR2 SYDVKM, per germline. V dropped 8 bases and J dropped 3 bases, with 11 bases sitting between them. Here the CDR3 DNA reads TGTGCCAGCCTCTACGGGGTCAATCAGCCCCAGCATTTT. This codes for CASLYGVNQPQHF.

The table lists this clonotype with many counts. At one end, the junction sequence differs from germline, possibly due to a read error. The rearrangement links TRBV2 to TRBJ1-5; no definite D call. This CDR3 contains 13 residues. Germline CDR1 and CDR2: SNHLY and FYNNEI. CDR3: CARRDREDQPQHF. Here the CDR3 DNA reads TGTGCCCGCAGAGACCGGGAGGATCAGCCCCAGCATTTT.

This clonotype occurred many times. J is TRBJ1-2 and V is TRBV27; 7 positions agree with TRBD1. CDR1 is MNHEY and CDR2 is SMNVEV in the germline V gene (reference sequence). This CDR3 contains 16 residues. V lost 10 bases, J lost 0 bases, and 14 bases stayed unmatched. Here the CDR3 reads CATPRAGGEPNYGYTF. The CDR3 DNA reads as TGTGCCACTCCTCGGGCAGGGGGAGAGCCTAACTATGGCTACACCTTC.

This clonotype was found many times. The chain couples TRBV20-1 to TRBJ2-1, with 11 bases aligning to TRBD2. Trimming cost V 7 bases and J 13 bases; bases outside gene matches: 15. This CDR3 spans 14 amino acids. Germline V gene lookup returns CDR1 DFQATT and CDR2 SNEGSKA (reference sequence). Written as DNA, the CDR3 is TGCAGTGTCCCGGGACTAGCGGAACCCCCTACCCAGTTCTTC. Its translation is CSVPGLAEPPTQFF.

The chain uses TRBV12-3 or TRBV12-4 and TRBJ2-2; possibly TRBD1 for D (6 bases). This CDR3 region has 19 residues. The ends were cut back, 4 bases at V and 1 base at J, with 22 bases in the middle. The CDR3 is CASSSLRDTGLQNTGELFF. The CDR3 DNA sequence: TGTGCCAGCAGTTCCCTCCGGGACACAGGTCTTCAGAACACCGGGGAGCTGTTTTTT.

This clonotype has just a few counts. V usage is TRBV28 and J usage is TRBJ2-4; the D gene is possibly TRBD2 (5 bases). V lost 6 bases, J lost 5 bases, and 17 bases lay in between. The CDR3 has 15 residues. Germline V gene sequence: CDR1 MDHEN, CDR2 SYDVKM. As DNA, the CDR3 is TGTGCCAGCAGCGTAGGAGGAAAGAACCAAAACATTCAGTACTTC. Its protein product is CASSVGGKNQNIQYF. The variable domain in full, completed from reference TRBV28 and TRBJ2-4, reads DVKVTQSSRYLVKRTGEKVFLECVQDMDHENMFWYRQDPGLGLRLIYFSYDVKMKEKGDIPEGYSVSREKKERFSLILESASTNQTSMYLCASSVGGKNQNIQYFGAGTRLSVL.

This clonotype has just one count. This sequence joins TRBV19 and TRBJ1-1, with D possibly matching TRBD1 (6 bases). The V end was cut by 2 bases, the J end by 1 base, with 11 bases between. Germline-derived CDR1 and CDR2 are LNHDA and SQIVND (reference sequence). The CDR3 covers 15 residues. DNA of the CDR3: TGTGCCAGTAGTATAAGTTTGGGACAGAACACTGAAGCTTTCTTT. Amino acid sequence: CASSISLGQNTEAFF.